This passage covers 14 T cell receptor beta chains from one sample sequenced in a study of T cells after yellow fever vaccination (dated by TCRdb to between 2018 and 2021). Libraries were constructed by 5' RACE. Instrument used: Illumina NovaSeq 6000. In TCRdb, the public reads were trimmed at Q25 with fastp and aligned with MiXCR, with productive beta chains retained. For every CDR3 protein sequence, its rows merge into one entry that carries the most common genes and DNA. For this sample the table gives some 350,000 distinct CDR3 sequences, of which approximately 4.2% were detected only once. The ten most abundant clones make up roughly 24% of the sample. The sample's treatment or condition label, in plain terms: live attenuated yellow fever vaccine strain. Sequencing used PBMCs, obtained 5 days after the yellow fever booster vaccination. Receptor source: a man aged 18 to 35 who received the YFV17D yellow fever vaccine.

A few counts support this clonotype. The gene calls are TRBV30 and TRBJ2-3; D possibly corresponds to TRBD1 (8 bases). The CDR3 length is 16 residues. Germline CDR1 is GTSNPN and CDR2 is SVGIG (reference sequence). V shed 2 bases and J shed 4 bases, with 19 bases lying between them. The CDR3 here is CAWSKEWTGRADTQYF. CDR3 DNA: TGTGCCTGGAGTAAGGAGTGGACAGGGAGGGCAGATACGCAGTATTTT.

This clonotype was seen a few times. This chain joins TRBV9 and TRBJ1-1; D gene ambiguous. V was shortened by 0 bases and J by 4 bases, with 13 bases between the two germline ends. CDR3 length: 15 residues. CDR1 is SGDLS, CDR2 YYNGEE, per germline. The CDR3 DNA reads as TGTGCCAGCAGCGTAGGGGAAGGGAAGACCACTGAAGCTTTCTTT. This gives the protein CASSVGEGKTTEAFF. Looking up the rest from reference TRBV9 and TRBJ1-1 gives the full variable domain: DSGVTQTPKHLITATGQRVTLRCSPRSGDLSVYWYQQSLDQGLQFLIQYYNGEERAKGNILERFSAQQFPDLHSELNLSSLELGDSALYFCASSVGEGKTTEAFFGQGTRLTVV.

The V and J genes are TRBV30 and TRBJ1-6, with TRBD1 matching 9 bases. Germline V gene data show CDR1 as GTSNPN and CDR2 as SVGIG (reference sequence). This CDR3 contains 15 residues. With V trimmed by 7 bases and J by 10 bases, 14 bases remained unmatched. The CDR3 DNA reads TGTGCCTTGGACAGGGGAAGAGTTCGGGACTCACCCCTCCACTTT. Amino acids: CALDRGRVRDSPLHF.

The V gene is TRBV2, the J gene TRBJ2-2, with D possibly TRBD2 on 5 matching bases. V shed 7 bases and J shed 7 bases, with 13 bases lying between them. The CDR3 length is 13 residues. From germline, CDR1 is SNHLY and CDR2 FYNNEI. Written as DNA, the CDR3 is TGTGCCAGCACAGGACTGGACCTCGGGGAGCTGTTTTTT. Its protein product is CASTGLDLGELFF.

This clonotype was counted a few times. The rearrangement links TRBV2 to TRBJ2-3, with D hard to call. The CDR3 length is 13 residues. CDR1 SNHLY and CDR2 FYNNEI come from the germline V gene. Trimming removed 11 bases from V and 2 bases from J, with 14 bases in between. The CDR3 here is CARAYRPTDTQYF. The CDR3 nucleotides are TGTGCCCGCGCCTATCGGCCCACAGATACGCAGTATTTT.

Only a few counts were recorded for this clonotype. The J gene is TRBJ1-1, the V gene TRBV5-4, with 7 bases fitting TRBD1. The CDR3 has 14 residues. Losses at the gene ends were 7 bases for V and 0 bases for J; bases not matched to a gene: 6. Germline V lookup: CDR1 SGHNT, CDR2 YYREEE (reference sequence). CDR3 protein: CASRQGAMNTEAFF. CDR3 nucleotides: TGTGCCAGCCGACAGGGAGCTATGAACACTGAAGCTTTCTTT. Drawing the rest from reference TRBV5-4 and TRBJ1-1, the complete variable domain is ETGVTQSPTHLIKTRGQQVTLRCSSQSGHNTVSWYQQALGQGPQFIFQYYREEENGRGNFPPRFSGLQFPNYSSELNVNALELDDSALYLCASRQGAMNTEAFFGQGTRLTVV.

V and J are TRBV6-2 or TRBV6-3 and TRBJ1-5; D is unresolved. Germline lookup yields CDR1 MNHEY and CDR2 SVGEGT. The CDR3 is 12 amino acids. V was pared by 6 bases and J by 9 bases, with 12 bases between. Here the CDR3 DNA reads TGTGCCAGCAGCGGACGTTTCCCGCCCCAGCATTTT. Protein product: CASSGRFPPQHF.

This clonotype was detected ten times or more. This chain joins TRBV7-2 and TRBJ2-5, with TRBD2 matching 8 bases. With V trimmed by 5 bases and J by 2 bases, 4 bases remained unmatched. Germline CDR1 SGHTA, CDR2 FQGNSA. The CDR3 runs to 14 residues. CDR3 amino acids: CASSLQRGQETQYF. CDR3 in DNA: TGTGCCAGCAGCCTCCAGCGGGGGCAAGAGACCCAGTACTTC. Based on the CDR3 plus reference TRBV7-2 and TRBJ2-5, the full variable domain is GAGVSQSPSNKVTEKGKDVELRCDPISGHTALYWYRQSLGQGLEFLIYFQGNSAPDKSGLPSDRFSAERTGGSVSTLTIQRTQQEDSAVYLCASSLQRGQETQYFGPGTRLLVL.

This clonotype was counted at least ten times. The chain links TRBV4-1 to TRBJ1-1, with D perhaps TRBD1 (6 bases). This CDR3 has 13 amino acids. Per germline, CDR1 MGHRA and CDR2 YSYEKL. Trimming removed 7 bases at V and 4 bases at J, with 13 bases between. The CDR3 is CASKRGASTEAFF. CDR3 sequence (DNA): TGCGCCAGCAAGAGGGGGGCGAGCACTGAAGCTTTCTTT.

The gene calls are TRBV6-5 and TRBJ2-1; D ambiguous. The germline CDR1 and CDR2 sequences are MNHEY and SVGAGI. This CDR3 region has 16 residues. V lost 6 bases and J lost 0, with 15 bases in between. The CDR3: CASSPLTPSSYNEQFF. The CDR3 DNA follows: TGTGCCAGCAGCCCCTTGACTCCGAGCTCCTACAATGAGCAGTTCTTC.

In its sample, this clonotype was seen a few times. The rearrangement links TRBV6-2 or TRBV6-3 to TRBJ1-1, with D unclear. The CDR3 covers 12 residues. V lost 2 bases to trimming and J lost 9 bases, with 10 bases between them. Germline CDR1 MNHEY, CDR2 SVGEGT. CDR3 protein: CASSYTTGKAFF. In DNA form, the CDR3 reads TGTGCCAGCAGTTACACGACGGGAAAAGCTTTCTTT.

V gene TRBV28 combines with J gene TRBJ2-1; D not resolved. CDR1 is MDHEN, CDR2 SYDVKM, per germline. With 2 bases removed from V and 9 bases from J, the gap between germline ends came to 8 bases. The CDR3 contains 12 residues. The CDR3 DNA reads TGTGCCAGCAGTTTAAAGGGCTCTGAGCAGTTCTTC. Encoded protein: CASSLKGSEQFF.

This clonotype came up many times. This chain joins TRBV29-1 and TRBJ2-1; D is undetermined. V was pared by 7 bases and J by 6 bases, with 16 bases between. The CDR3 extends over 13 amino acids. Germline V gene data show CDR1 as SQVTM and CDR2 as ANQGSEA. The CDR3: CSGLRPTSNEQFF. In DNA, the CDR3 is TGCAGCGGTCTCAGGCCTACGAGCAATGAGCAGTTCTTC.

This clonotype has more than one count but fewer than ten. V and J are TRBV4-3 and TRBJ2-3; either TRBD1 or TRBD2 may supply D (5 bases each). The ends were cut back, 1 base at V and 2 bases at J, with 10 bases in the middle. Looked up from germline, CDR1 is LGHNA and CDR2 is YSLEER. This CDR3 is 15 amino acids long. The CDR3 sequence: CASSQGWGITDTQYF. As DNA, the CDR3 is TGCGCCAGCAGCCAAGGTTGGGGGATCACAGATACGCAGTATTTT.